This TCR beta chain was observed in a study of beta chain features in type 1 diabetes (dated by TCRdb to the late 2010s). In terms of the full investigation: Mean age, gender distribution, total cell number and subset yield were not different between patients and healthy donors. A total of roughly 100 million sorted cells were examined across all samples, and the number of cells per subset was strongly correlated with RNA yield. In the study, recently diagnosed type 1 diabetes patients and matched healthy donors were compared on the TCRB repertoires of their sorted circulating CD4+ T cell subsets. Regulatory and stem cell-like memory subsets were obtained from only 8 patients and about 8 healthy donors, while naive and central memory subsets were obtained from all 30 or so donors.

From each donor, a single peripheral blood sample of around 120 mL on average was drawn into heparinised tubes. Using a panel that included CD45RO, CCR7, CD25, CD127, CD95 and CD27, naive, central memory, regulatory and stem cell-like memory CD4+ T cells were sorted on a BD FACSAria II. Purity was above 98% for every sorted population. PBMCs were isolated immediately by Lymphoprep density gradient centrifugation and stained directly without culture. Samples were stained and sorted in pairs, with one healthy donor and one patient per experiment, so that batch effects were minimized. A word on this clone: Its specific antigen is unknown. Per-base qualities were not stored, and no clone one base away is much larger.

The paper's findings and limits, for the study overall: Naive, central memory and regulatory TCRB repertoires appeared to be more similar among patients than among healthy donors. Shorter templates might be favored by PCR, yet because patient and control samples were amplified and corrected together, any such skew would affect both groups equally. At VDJ recombination sites, patients with type 1 diabetes made fewer insertions and deleted more nucleotides, a pattern implying thymic rearrangement abnormalities. Because the HLA sub-analyses included only small numbers of individuals, any influence of HLA type on TCRB rearrangement was left unresolved. In all four CD4+ subsets, TCRB CDR3 length was moderately but significantly shorter in type 1 diabetes patients. Because cDNA was sequenced instead of genomic DNA, activated cells with high expression could be over-represented, although the groups did not differ in activation or CD3 levels.

The entire amount of isolated RNA was reverse transcribed using the High Capacity cDNA Reverse Transcription Kit, so the sequenced TCRB transcripts were expressed ones. Deep immunoSEQ sequencing was applied to naive, central memory and regulatory T cell samples, giving an average of roughly 3.5 million total reads per sample. After sorted cells were lysed in RLT buffer, RNA was extracted with DNase-treated RNeasy Micro or Mini kits, with the choice depending on cell number. Each cell subset was processed separately to prevent cross-contamination, with patient and healthy donor samples processed together. The immunoSEQ multiplex PCR was used to amplify TCRB sequences from cDNA, generating 87-bp fragments that spanned the CDR3 region. The amplicons were sequenced using the Illumina HiSeq platform. In the paper's pipeline: Synthetic template baselines were used to correct PCR bias computationally, reads within Hamming distance 2 were collapsed together, and singletons that could not be merged were discarded. By aligning reads against IMGT, V, D and J genes, CDR3 length, and insertions or deletions at six rearrangement sites were assigned. Within each subset, clonotype counts were normalized to sorted cell number, after which true diversity and Gini coefficients were computed with the tcR R package. Repertoire sharing was quantified using the overlap coefficient calculated on TCRB nucleotide sequences. As a proxy for the pre-selection repertoire, out-of-frame TCRB sequences from naive cells were analyzed. TCRdb carries this immuneACCESS record with in-frame sequences only. Its versions omit some clonotypes, under half of them owing to an unresolved V gene in the studies checked, with the rest unexplained. V and J calls plus clone size are reproduced from that table; the DNA served to infer D and trimming. This sample lists roughly 730,000 clones; around 15% were detected once. The ten largest clones capture 0.02% to 0.025% of the sample.

V is trimmed back by 4 bases and J by 4 bases, and the junction contains 12 bases that no gene match accounts for. From the cysteine up to the phenylalanine, the CDR3 has a length of 17 residues. Only the CDR3 region is kept as DNA, spanning 51 bases read in frame from base 1. CDR1 and CDR2 are drawn from the germline V gene: MNHNS, SASEGT. The V gene is TRBV6-1 and the J gene is TRBJ1-2, and TRBD1 aligns with 10 junction nucleotides. The sample taken for sequencing was naive CD4+ T cells from blood. This sample's cell subset or site label indicates: true naive CD4+ T cells. The receptor's source is a man in his late teens or twenties with type 1 diabetes. The CDR3 protein sequence reads: CASSGQGARRHSYGYTF. DNA sequence: TGTGCCAGCAGTGGACAGGGGGCCCGACGACATTCCTATGGCTACACCTTC.